Sequencing of this T cell receptor beta chain was carried out in a study of siplizumab effects on memory and regulatory T cells. General observations from the study: Alloreactive sequences tracing back to unstimulated CD4+ memory cells were significantly reduced by siplizumab. Tregs that proliferated in siplizumab cultures did not have their suppressive function confirmed. Siplizumab conditions gave an average of approximately 70% Treg-derived mappable alloreactive CD4+ clones, versus approximately 27% for controls. A small minority of alloreactive clones were mapped to unstimulated subsets.

In the case of this clone: Its antigen is as yet unknown.

CDR1 is MGHRA, CDR2 YSYEKL, per germline. Trimming cost V 4 bases and J 9 bases; bases outside gene matches: 15. The CDR3 consists of 16 residues. Clones were sequenced by immunoSEQ multiplex PCR, and TCRdb holds only the in-frame ones, with some missing. Of tens of thousands of clones listed, 91% are singletons. V usage is TRBV4-1 and J usage is TRBJ2-1, with TRBD2 matching over 7 bases. The sequenced sample was CD8+ T cells sorted from blood. This TCR was sampled from a human donor in good health. Written as DNA, the CDR3 is TGCGCCAGCAGCCCTGACGGGGTCGGCGGGGGAACTGAGCAGTTCTTC. The encoded protein is CASSPDGVGGGTEQFF.